These 20 T cell receptor beta chains came from one sample sequenced in a study of blood T cell repertoires in COVID-19. Sequencing used immunoSEQ multiplex PCR; TCRdb keeps in-frame clones, though not all of them. The repertoire holds 65,000 to 95,000 clones, with about 82% as singletons. Sequencing was performed on peripheral blood. These receptors came from a man older than 75 with active or convalescent COVID-19.

This chain joins TRBV11-2 and TRBJ1-6, with TRBD1 identical over 11 bases. J lost 9 bases, V lost 7 bases, and 5 bases had no gene match. The CDR3 covers 14 residues. The germline V gene has CDR1 SGHAT and CDR2 FQNNGV. The CDR3 sequence: CASTWTGGVSPLHF. The CDR3 DNA follows: TGTGCCAGCACCTGGACAGGGGGCGTTTCACCCCTCCACTTT.

This clone was seen a handful of times. The V and J genes are TRBV5-1 and TRBJ2-1; D perhaps matches TRBD1 (5 bases). Germline V gene data show CDR1 as SGHRS and CDR2 as YFSETQ. Trimming shortened V by 3 bases and J by 7 bases, and 14 bases separated the two germline ends. The CDR3 is 14 residues long. CDR3 bases: TGCGCCAGCAGCTCTGGGGCCGCACTAAATGAGCAGTTCTTC. This codes for CASSSGAALNEQFF.

J is TRBJ1-5 and V is TRBV27, with D uncertain. With 6 bases removed from V and 2 bases from J, the gap between germline ends came to 8 bases. The CDR3 is 13 amino acids. The germline V gene has CDR1 MNHEY and CDR2 SMNVEV (reference sequence). The CDR3 DNA reads TGTGCCAGCAGCCCCCAGGGCAATCAGCCCCAGCATTTT. The encoded protein is CASSPQGNQPQHF.

The J gene is TRBJ2-1, the V gene TRBV5-1; 15 bases fit TRBD2. CDR3 length equals 17 residues. Trimming cost V 4 bases and J 0 bases; bases outside gene matches: 2. Germline V gives CDR1 SGHRS, CDR2 YFSETQ. The CDR3 sequence is CASSRGLAGGSYNEQFF. The CDR3 nucleotides are TGCGCCAGCAGCCGGGGACTAGCGGGAGGCTCCTACAATGAGCAGTTCTTC.

The chain carries TRBV18 and TRBJ2-1; TRBD2 aligns across 10 bases. J gave up 6 bases and V 3 bases, and 5 bases lay outside the gene matches. Germline V gives CDR1 KGHSH, CDR2 LQKENI. The CDR3 loop spans 15 amino acids. CDR3 sequence: CASSPRTSGANEQFF. CDR3 DNA sequence: TGTGCCAGCTCACCGCGGACTAGCGGAGCCAATGAGCAGTTCTTC.

The CDR3 DNA follows: TGTGCCAGCAGCTCGGACTCGTACAATGAGCAGTTCTTC. Protein sequence: CASSSDSYNEQFF. The V call is TRBV7-9, the J call TRBJ2-1; a weak D match, TRBD2 (5 bases). The germline V and J ends were trimmed by 4 bases and 4 bases, with 8 bases remaining between them. Germline V gene data show CDR1 as SEHNR and CDR2 as FQNEAQ (reference sequence). The CDR3 contains 13 residues. The full variable domain, rest sourced from reference TRBV7-9 and TRBJ2-1, is DTGVSQNPRHKITKRGQNVTFRCDPISEHNRLYWYRQTLGQGPEFLTYFQNEAQLEKSRLLSDRFSAERPKGSFSTLEIQRTEQGDSAMYLCASSSDSYNEQFFGPGTRLTVL.

This chain joins TRBV25-1 and TRBJ1-5, with D tentatively TRBD1 (5 bases). Deletions cut 4 bases from V and 0 bases from J, with 7 bases between. From germline, CDR1 is MGHDK and CDR2 SYGVNS. The CDR3 consists of 14 residues. This CDR3 is CASSGGHSNQPQHF. Here the CDR3 DNA reads TGTGCCAGCAGTGGGGGCCATAGCAATCAGCCCCAGCATTTT.

J is TRBJ1-2 and V is TRBV30; possible D gene TRBD1, 5 bases. Between the trimmed V and J ends, which lost 3 bases and 2 bases, there was a span of 19 bases. This CDR3 has 16 amino acids. CDR1 GTSNPN and CDR2 SVGIG come from the germline V gene (reference sequence). The CDR3 DNA sequence: TGTGCCTGGAGACGGACACCCGCCCGAGGAAACTATGGCTACACCTTC. The encoded protein is CAWRRTPARGNYGYTF.

The rearrangement links TRBV2 to TRBJ2-1; possibly TRBD1 for D (6 bases). Germline V lookup: CDR1 SNHLY, CDR2 FYNNEI. The CDR3 is 16 amino acids. V gave up 6 bases and J gave up 4 bases, with 19 bases separating them. CDR3 nucleotide sequence: TGTGCCAGCAGCTCCTCTCCGACAGGACAATACAATGAGCAGTTCTTC. It codes for CASSSSPTGQYNEQFF.

Only one count was recorded for this clone. The chain carries TRBV11-3 and TRBJ2-5, with TRBD1 matching 9 bases. V was pared by 3 bases and J by 7 bases, with 6 bases of the junction left unmatched. In germline, CDR1 is SGHNT, CDR2 YENEEA. The CDR3 has 14 amino acids. CDR3 residues: CASSFRGQGGTQYF. In DNA, the CDR3 is TGTGCCAGCAGCTTCCGGGGACAGGGTGGGACCCAGTACTTC.

This clone was counted once. V gene TRBV2 combines with J gene TRBJ2-1; D gene ambiguous. Germline V lookup: CDR1 SNHLY, CDR2 FYNNEI. Trimming took 5 bases from V and 3 from J, leaving 5 bases between them. The CDR3 consists of 12 residues. In DNA form, the CDR3 reads TGTGCCAGCAGTAATAACTACAATGAGCAGTTCTTC. It codes for CASSNNYNEQFF.

In nucleotides, the CDR3 is TGTGCCAGCAGACCGGGACAGGGGAAGAAAAGCTCTGGAAACACCATATATTTT. This gives the protein CASRPGQGKKSSGNTIYF. The rearrangement joins TRBV2 to TRBJ1-3; 10 bases agree with TRBD1. This CDR3 has 18 amino acids. V lost 6 bases and J lost 0; bases outside the gene matches: 11. In germline, CDR1 is SNHLY, CDR2 FYNNEI. Full variable domain (missing parts from reference TRBV2 and TRBJ1-3): EPEVTQTPSHQVTQMGQEVILRCVPISNHLYFYWYRQILGQKVEFLVSFYNNEISEKSEIFDDQFSVERPDGSNFTLKIRSTKLEDSAMYFCASRPGQGKKSSGNTIYFGEGSWLTVV.

The CDR3: CASSIKHLAGVVYTQYF. DNA for the CDR3: TGTGCCAGCAGCATAAAGCATCTAGCGGGAGTGGTGTATACGCAGTATTTT. The genes are TRBV5-4 and TRBJ2-3; 10 nucleotides agree with TRBD2. The CDR3 loop spans 17 amino acids. In germline, CDR1 is SGHNT, CDR2 YYREEE (reference sequence). With V trimmed by 4 bases and J by 7 bases, 15 bases remained unmatched.

The chain joins TRBV19 to TRBJ2-2; 8 bases align to TRBD1. The junction had 4 bases not matched to a gene; V was cut back by 1 base and J by 6 bases. The germline V gene has CDR1 LNHDA and CDR2 SQIVND (reference sequence). The CDR3 length is 15 residues. In nucleotides, the CDR3 is TGTGCCAGTAGTATAGGGCAGGGGGCCGCCGGGGAGCTGTTTTTT. Its protein is CASSIGQGAAGELFF. Based on the CDR3 plus reference TRBV19 and TRBJ2-2, the full variable domain is DGGITQSPKYLFRKEGQNVTLSCEQNLNHDAMYWYRQDPGQGLRLIYYSQIVNDFQKGDIAEGYSVSREKKESFPLTVTSAQKNPTAFYLCASSIGQGAAGELFFGEGSRLTVL.

This chain connects TRBV6-5 to TRBJ2-3; 7 bases align to TRBD1. CDR1 and CDR2 (germline): MNHEY, SVGAGI. V lost 6 bases, J lost 2 bases, and 2 bases stayed unmatched. There are 13 residues in the CDR3. The CDR3 loop is CASRGQNTDTQYF. As DNA, the CDR3 is TGTGCCAGCAGGGGACAGAACACAGATACGCAGTATTTT.

The chain combines TRBV10-1 with TRBJ2-4, with a possible D match to TRBD2 (6 bases). CDR3 length: 16 residues. In germline, CDR1 is WNHNN, CDR2 SYGVQD (reference sequence). The V gene lost 9 bases and the J gene lost 0 bases, with 18 bases spanning the gap. CDR3: CARSKDGLLAKNIQYF. For the CDR3, the DNA is TGCGCCAGGAGTAAAGATGGACTACTAGCCAAAAACATTCAGTACTTC.

As regards this clone: Relative to the germline gene, one junction end is altered; a read error may explain this. V and J are TRBV18 and TRBJ2-3, with 9 bases matching TRBD2. The CDR3 loop spans 18 amino acids. CDR1 is KGHSH, CDR2 LQKENI, per germline. The CDR3 coding sequence is TGTGCCGGCTCACTCAACAAGCTTAGCGGGGGAAACACAGATACGCAGTATTTT. Amino acid sequence: CAGSLNKLSGGNTDTQYF. Based on the CDR3 plus reference TRBV18 and TRBJ2-3, the full variable domain is NAGVMQNPRHLVRRRGQEARLRCSPMKGHSHVYWYRQLPEEGLKFMVYLQKENIIDESGMPKERFSAEFPKEGPSILRIQQVVRGDSAAYFCAGSLNKLSGGNTDTQYFGPGTRLTVL.

The gene calls are TRBV28 and TRBJ2-5; TRBD2 is a possible D gene (7 bases). This CDR3 comprises 15 residues. Looked up from germline, CDR1 is MDHEN and CDR2 is SYDVKM. V gave up 7 bases and J gave up 5 bases, with 20 bases separating them. As DNA, the CDR3 is TGTGCCAGCAACCTCAAAGGGGGGGGCCGGGAGACCCAGTACTTC. Its translation is CASNLKGGGRETQYF. The full variable domain, its missing parts supplied by reference TRBV28 and TRBJ2-5, is DVKVTQSSRYLVKRTGEKVFLECVQDMDHENMFWYRQDPGLGLRLIYFSYDVKMKEKGDIPEGYSVSREKKERFSLILESASTNQTSMYLCASNLKGGGRETQYFGPGTRLLVL.

The chain joins TRBV5-1 to TRBJ2-5; 10 positions agree with TRBD2. Germline CDR1 SGHRS, CDR2 YFSETQ. This CDR3 contains 15 residues. V was clipped by 1 base and J by 2 bases; unmatched bases: 2. The CDR3, as DNA: TGCGCCAGCAGCTTGCTAGCGGGGGAACAAGAGACCCAGTACTTC. This sequence encodes CASSLLAGEQETQYF. Filled out from reference TRBV5-1 and TRBJ2-5, the complete variable domain reads KAGVTQTPRYLIKTRGQQVTLSCSPISGHRSVSWYQQTPGQGLQFLFEYFSETQRNKGNFPGRFSGRQFSNSRSEMNVSTLELGDSALYLCASSLLAGEQETQYFGPGTRLLVL.

The V gene is TRBV28, the J gene TRBJ2-3; no firm D call. This CDR3 region has 16 residues. Germline V gene lookup returns CDR1 MDHEN and CDR2 SYDVKM. V gave up 3 bases and J gave up 3 bases, with 16 bases separating them. The CDR3 loop reads CASSFGAKLATDTQYF. CDR3 bases: TGTGCCAGCAGTTTTGGAGCAAAACTGGCGACAGATACGCAGTATTTT.